The next 28 T cell receptor beta chains were all read from a single sample in a study of OX40 agonist ivuxolimab in advanced cancers. Clones were read by immunoSEQ multiplex PCR, and TCRdb kept only the in-frame ones, dropping some. Seen here are tens of thousands of clones, over 80% observed once, and the top ten hold roughly 4%. This specimen consisted of CD4+ or CD8+ T cells sorted from blood, obtained in a trial of the OX40 agonist ivuxolimab. These receptors came from an adult with an advanced solid tumor such as melanoma, head and neck, liver or kidney cancer.

This clone came up a few times. This rearrangement joins TRBV6-1 to TRBJ1-5; the D is unclear. This CDR3 has 14 amino acids. V was trimmed by 2 bases and J by 7 bases, leaving 12 bases between them. Germline values: CDR1 MNHNS, CDR2 SASEGT. CDR3 nucleotide sequence: TGTGCCAGCAGTGAACAGGATTCGGGGCAGCCCCAGCATTTT. As protein: CASSEQDSGQPQHF.

V usage is TRBV19 and J usage is TRBJ2-3; maybe TRBD2 (6 bases). V was pared by 7 bases and J by 7 bases, with 15 bases between. In germline, CDR1 is LNHDA, CDR2 SQIVND (reference sequence). The CDR3 extends over 13 amino acids. This chain's CDR3 is CASTSGRSNTQYF. CDR3 DNA sequence: TGTGCCAGTACATCCGGGAGAAGCAATACGCAGTATTTT.

Of note for this clone: A read error likely explains this, since a far larger clone differs by one base. The CDR3 region is CASSAGGGEQYF. In DNA form, the CDR3 reads TGTGCCAGCAGTGCAGGGGGCGGCGAGCAGTACTTC. This chain links TRBV2 with TRBJ2-5, with 8 bases identical to TRBD1. The J call may be in error: the DNA end matches TRBJ2-7 better. The CDR3 totals 12 residues. Germline CDR1 is SNHLY and CDR2 is FYNNEI.

This clone turned up a few times. Other DNA sequences of this sample code for an identical CDR3. This chain uses TRBV4-3 with TRBJ1-2; D is uncertain. Between the trimmed V and J ends, which lost 1 base and 4 bases, there was a span of 7 bases. Germline CDR1 and CDR2: LGHNA and YSLEER. This CDR3 region has 13 residues. CDR3: CASSQGQSYGYTF. In DNA form, the CDR3 reads TGCGCCAGCAGCCAAGGGCAGAGCTATGGCTACACCTTC.

The chain uses TRBV7-6 and TRBJ2-5; 7 bases are a match to TRBD2. The CDR3 sequence is 14 residues long. Germline-derived CDR1 and CDR2 are SGHVS and FNYEAQ. With V trimmed by 2 bases and J by 2 bases, 2 bases remained unmatched. CDR3 sequence: CASSLYGGQETQYF. As DNA, the CDR3 is TGTGCCAGCAGCTTATACGGGGGGCAAGAGACCCAGTACTTC. The whole variable domain, filled in from reference TRBV7-6 and TRBJ2-5, reads GAGVSQSPRYKVTKRGQDVALRCDPISGHVSLYWYRQALGQGPEFLTYFNYEAQQDKSGLPNDRFSAERPEGSISTLTIQRTEQRDSAMYRCASSLYGGQETQYFGPGTRLLVL.

V is TRBV5-1 and J is TRBJ2-5, with 8 nucleotides matching TRBD2. Trimming took 1 base from V and 5 from J; bases not matched to a gene: 10. The CDR3 runs 16 residues. CDR1 and CDR2 from the germline V gene are SGHRS and YFSETQ. CDR3 protein: CASSLSGSLSGETQYF. The CDR3 DNA is TGCGCCAGCAGCTTGAGCGGGAGCCTATCAGGGGAGACCCAGTACTTC.

This chain connects TRBV18 to TRBJ1-5; unclear D gene. Germline V gene lookup returns CDR1 KGHSH and CDR2 LQKENI. CDR3 length: 13 residues. V lost 1 base, J lost 5 bases, and 6 bases lay in between. Here the CDR3 DNA reads TGTGCCAGCTCACCACTCCAGGATCAGCCCCAGCATTTT. Translating gives CASSPLQDQPQHF.

DNA for the CDR3: TGTGCCAGCAGTGGGGCTAATGAAAAACTGTTTTTT. It encodes CASSGANEKLFF. The V and J genes are TRBV2 and TRBJ1-4; D remains unclear. V dropped 4 bases and J dropped 3 bases, with 3 bases sitting between them. The germline CDR1 and CDR2 sequences are SNHLY and FYNNEI. The CDR3 sequence is 12 residues long.

CDR3 protein: CASSLQGYNSPLHF. The CDR3 bases are TGTGCCAGCAGTTTACAGGGCTATAATTCACCCCTCCACTTT. The chain couples TRBV27 to TRBJ1-6; D is possibly TRBD1 (5 bases). CDR1 MNHEY and CDR2 SMNVEV come from the germline V gene (reference sequence). The CDR3 runs to 14 residues. The V end was cut by 2 bases, the J end by 3 bases, with 5 bases between.

The chain employs TRBV7-2 and TRBJ1-6; the D gene is possibly TRBD1 (6 bases). Between the trimmed V and J ends, which lost 1 base and 7 bases, there was a span of 11 bases. Germline lookup yields CDR1 SGHTA and CDR2 FQGNSA. CDR3 length: 15 amino acids. The CDR3 nucleotides are TGTGCCAGCAGCTTAGTTTGGACAGCAAATTCACCCCTCCACTTT. Translating it yields CASSLVWTANSPLHF.

The chain has TRBV9 and TRBJ2-4; TRBD1 aligns across 10 bases. CDR3 length: 15 amino acids. Germline V gene lookup returns CDR1 SGDLS and CDR2 YYNGEE. Germline trimming cut 3 bases from V and 9 bases from J; bases unmatched to any gene: 9. Here the CDR3 reads CASSAMTGGVGIQYF. CDR3 in DNA: TGTGCCAGCAGCGCTATGACAGGGGGCGTCGGCATTCAGTACTTC.

The chain uses TRBV5-1 and TRBJ2-1; D is possibly TRBD1 (5 bases). The germline CDR1 and CDR2 sequences are SGHRS and YFSETQ. V lost 0 bases, J lost 8 bases, and 12 bases lay in between. CDR3 length equals 14 residues. The CDR3 sequence: CASSLGQGIDEQFF. CDR3 coding DNA: TGCGCCAGCAGCTTGGGGCAGGGTATCGATGAGCAGTTCTTC. The entire variable domain, with the rest obtained from reference TRBV5-1 and TRBJ2-1, is as follows: KAGVTQTPRYLIKTRGQQVTLSCSPISGHRSVSWYQQTPGQGLQFLFEYFSETQRNKGNFPGRFSGRQFSNSRSEMNVSTLELGDSALYLCASSLGQGIDEQFFGPGTRLTVL.

This chain uses TRBV12-5 with TRBJ2-7; weak D call: TRBD2 (6 bases). CDR1 LGHNT and CDR2 FRNRAP come from the germline V gene. Deletions cut 5 bases from V and 2 bases from J, with 13 bases between. This CDR3 has 14 amino acids. As DNA, the CDR3 is TGTGCTAGTGGTCCGCAGCGGGCCCCCTACGAGCAGTACTTC. This encodes CASGPQRAPYEQYF.

The rearrangement links TRBV28 to TRBJ1-2, with D unresolved. The CDR3 totals 15 residues. Trimming stripped 4 bases from V and 7 bases from J, with 19 bases between. Per the germline V gene, CDR1 is MDHEN and CDR2 is SYDVKM. The CDR3 nucleotides are TGTGCCAGCAGTTCAATCATCGGCTACTCCTTTGGCTACACCTTC. It is translated as CASSSIIGYSFGYTF.

The chain is built from TRBV7-2 and TRBJ2-1; D is uncertain. V was shortened by 5 bases and J by 0 bases, with 5 bases between the two germline ends. This CDR3 contains 13 residues. The germline V gene encodes CDR1 SGHTA and CDR2 FQGNSA. CDR3 DNA sequence: TGTGCCAGCAGCCCAAACTCCTACAATGAGCAGTTCTTC. Translating gives CASSPNSYNEQFF.

The J gene is TRBJ1-1, the V gene TRBV27; D is uncertain. CDR1 and CDR2 (germline): MNHEY, SMNVEV (reference sequence). The CDR3 totals 14 residues. Trimming removed 3 bases from V and 0 bases from J, with 8 bases in between. The CDR3 DNA is TGTGCCAGCAGTTTCGGGCAGGTGAACACTGAAGCTTTCTTT. It yields the protein CASSFGQVNTEAFF.

The chain couples TRBV28 to TRBJ1-1; D is uncertain. Trimming took 2 bases from V and 1 from J, leaving 11 bases between them. Germline loops: CDR1 MDHEN, CDR2 SYDVKM. There are 15 residues in the CDR3. The CDR3 here is CASSLDSGTNTEAFF. The CDR3 DNA follows: TGTGCCAGCAGTTTAGATTCTGGAACGAACACTGAAGCTTTCTTT.

This sequence joins TRBV7-2 and TRBJ1-2, with TRBD1 matching 8 bases. The CDR3 runs to 13 residues. V lost 2 bases and J lost 6; bases outside the gene matches: 2. Germline assignment: CDR1 SGHTA and CDR2 FQGNSA. As DNA, the CDR3 is TGTGCCAGCAGCTTACGGACAGGGAATGGCTACACCTTC. Its translation: CASSLRTGNGYTF. The full variable domain, in which reference TRBV7-2 and TRBJ1-2 provide the parts outside the CDR3, is GAGVSQSPSNKVTEKGKDVELRCDPISGHTALYWYRQSLGQGLEFLIYFQGNSAPDKSGLPSDRFSAERTGGSVSTLTIQRTQQEDSAVYLCASSLRTGNGYTFGSGTRLTVV.

This chain joins TRBV18 and TRBJ2-7, with D possibly TRBD1 on 5 matching bases. Germline V gives CDR1 KGHSH, CDR2 LQKENI. The length of the CDR3 is 13 residues. V lost 2 bases, J lost 4 bases, and 9 bases lay in between. The CDR3 here is CASSPAQGYEQYF. CDR3 bases: TGTGCCAGCTCACCAGCTCAGGGTTACGAGCAGTACTTC.

V is TRBV5-4 and J is TRBJ2-7; 11 bases are a match to TRBD1. Looked up from germline, CDR1 is SGHNT and CDR2 is YYREEE (reference sequence). The CDR3 has 15 residues. The V gene end was trimmed by 3 bases and the J gene end by 3 bases; junction bases not matched to a gene: 5. The chain's CDR3 is CASSYSGTGGYEQYF. Written as DNA, the CDR3 is TGTGCCAGCAGCTATTCCGGGACAGGGGGCTACGAGCAGTACTTC. Drawing the rest from reference TRBV5-4 and TRBJ2-7, the complete variable domain is ETGVTQSPTHLIKTRGQQVTLRCSSQSGHNTVSWYQQALGQGPQFIFQYYREEENGRGNFPPRFSGLQFPNYSSELNVNALELDDSALYLCASSYSGTGGYEQYFGPGTRLTVT.

J is TRBJ2-2 and V is TRBV14, with D unclear. Germline V CDR1 and CDR2: SGHDN, FVKESK. This CDR3 has 15 amino acids. V was clipped by 0 bases and J by 1 base, with 6 bases between them. CDR3 residues: CASSQDLRNTGELFF. In DNA, the CDR3 is TGTGCCAGCAGCCAAGATCTTCGGAACACCGGGGAGCTGTTTTTT.

The chain links TRBV4-1 to TRBJ2-5, with 10 bases fitting TRBD2. In germline, CDR1 is MGHRA, CDR2 YSYEKL. With 5 bases clipped from V and 5 bases from J, the junction kept 5 bases outside the gene matches. CDR3 length: 14 amino acids. CDR3 in DNA: TGCGCCAGCAGCTACCGGACTAGCGGCGAGACCCAGTACTTC. It encodes CASSYRTSGETQYF.

The chain carries TRBV28 and TRBJ1-3; 7 bases fit TRBD1. V lost 5 bases, J lost 4 bases, and 2 bases stayed unmatched. This CDR3 has 13 amino acids. CDR1 MDHEN and CDR2 SYDVKM come from the germline V gene. For the CDR3, the DNA is TGTGCCAGCAGTCGGACAGGCGGAAACACCATATATTTT. This codes for CASSRTGGNTIYF.

The genes are TRBV6-5 and TRBJ1-3; D remains unclear. CDR3 size: 15 residues. Deletions cut 9 bases from V and 0 bases from J, with 15 bases between. In germline, CDR1 is MNHEY, CDR2 SVGAGI. Here the CDR3 DNA reads TGTGCCAGATCCTCTAAGCTTCCCTCTGGAAACACCATATATTTT. Amino acids: CARSSKLPSGNTIYF.

The J gene is TRBJ2-5, the V gene TRBV7-2, with a possible D match to TRBD2 (6 bases). Germline V gives CDR1 SGHTA, CDR2 FQGNSA. V was pared by 5 bases and J by 5 bases, with 15 bases between. The CDR3 covers 14 residues. CDR3: CASSPGTGGETQYF. Written as DNA, the CDR3 is TGTGCCAGCAGCCCCGGGACTGGGGGGGAGACCCAGTACTTC.

This chain links TRBV5-1 with TRBJ2-2; the match to TRBD1 covers 7 bases. CDR1 is SGHRS, CDR2 YFSETQ, per germline. This CDR3 is 15 amino acids long. V lost 4 bases to trimming and J lost 5 bases; unmatched junction nucleotides: 8. CDR3 sequence reads: CASSARQGGTGELFF. The CDR3 DNA sequence: TGCGCCAGCAGCGCGCGACAGGGCGGGACCGGGGAGCTGTTTTTT. Full variable domain (rest looked up from reference TRBV5-1 and TRBJ2-2): KAGVTQTPRYLIKTRGQQVTLSCSPISGHRSVSWYQQTPGQGLQFLFEYFSETQRNKGNFPGRFSGRQFSNSRSEMNVSTLELGDSALYLCASSARQGGTGELFFGEGSRLTVL.

This chain links TRBV28 with TRBJ1-2; D possibly corresponds to TRBD1 (6 bases). CDR1 and CDR2 from the germline V gene are MDHEN and SYDVKM. Trimming pared 6 bases from V and 13 bases from J, leaving 18 bases between. The CDR3 loop spans 12 amino acids. CDR3 in amino acids: CASSTDQGIPTF. The CDR3 bases are TGTGCCAGCAGCACGGATCAGGGGATACCCACCTTC.

This chain links TRBV5-1 with TRBJ1-1; no clear D. CDR1 is SGHRS, CDR2 YFSETQ, per germline. This CDR3 has 14 amino acids. The ends were cut back, 1 base at V and 0 bases at J, with 7 bases in the middle. CDR3 bases: TGCGCCAGCAGCTTGCAGCTCATGAACACTGAAGCTTTCTTT. Its protein is CASSLQLMNTEAFF.